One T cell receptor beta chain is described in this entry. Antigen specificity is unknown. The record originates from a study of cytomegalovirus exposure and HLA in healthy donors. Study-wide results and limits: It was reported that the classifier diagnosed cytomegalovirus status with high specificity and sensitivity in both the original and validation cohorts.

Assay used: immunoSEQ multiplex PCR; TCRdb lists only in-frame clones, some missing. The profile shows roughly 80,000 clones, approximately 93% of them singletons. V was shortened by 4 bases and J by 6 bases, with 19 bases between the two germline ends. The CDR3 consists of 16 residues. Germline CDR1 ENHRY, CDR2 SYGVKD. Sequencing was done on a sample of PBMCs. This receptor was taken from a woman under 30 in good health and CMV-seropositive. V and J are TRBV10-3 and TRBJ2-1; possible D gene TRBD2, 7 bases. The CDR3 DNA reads TGTGCCATCAGTGCGGGGGGCGGGAGATTACGCAATGAGCAGTTCTTC. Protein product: CAISAGGGRLRNEQFF.